This paragraph reports one T cell receptor (beta chain). The record originates from a study of PD-1 blockade in mismatch repair-deficient tumors. Profiled with immunoSEQ multiplex PCR; TCRdb holds only in-frame clones, not every one. The sample consists of more than 90,000 clones, around 80% of them appearing once. This CDR3 has 14 residues. CDR1 is MNHNS, CDR2 SASEGT, per germline. V was shortened by 4 bases and J by 1 base, with 9 bases between the two germline ends. The gene calls are TRBV6-1 and TRBJ2-3; the D is unclear. This TCR derives from an adult with mismatch repair-deficient cancer. The sequencing here drew on peripheral blood, taken about 60 weeks after starting pembrolizumab. CDR3 protein: CASSVLIGTDTQYF. CDR3 DNA sequence: TGTGCCAGCAGTGTATTGATAGGCACAGATACGCAGTATTTT.